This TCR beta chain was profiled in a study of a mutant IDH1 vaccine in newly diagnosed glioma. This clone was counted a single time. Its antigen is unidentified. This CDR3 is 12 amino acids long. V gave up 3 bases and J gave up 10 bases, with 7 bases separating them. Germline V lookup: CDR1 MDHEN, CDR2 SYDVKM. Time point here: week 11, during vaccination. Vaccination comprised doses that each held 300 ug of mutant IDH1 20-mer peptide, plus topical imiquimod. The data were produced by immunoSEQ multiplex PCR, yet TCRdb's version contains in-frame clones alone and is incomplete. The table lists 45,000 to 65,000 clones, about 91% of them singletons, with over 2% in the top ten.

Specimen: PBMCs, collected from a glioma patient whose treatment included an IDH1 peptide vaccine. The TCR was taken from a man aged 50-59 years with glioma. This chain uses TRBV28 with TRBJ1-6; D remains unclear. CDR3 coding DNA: TGTGCCAGCAGTTTGCCGGGCTCACCCCTCCACTTT. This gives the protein CASSLPGSPLHF. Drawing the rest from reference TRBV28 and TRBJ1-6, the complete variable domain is DVKVTQSSRYLVKRTGEKVFLECVQDMDHENMFWYRQDPGLGLRLIYFSYDVKMKEKGDIPEGYSVSREKKERFSLILESASTNQTSMYLCASSLPGSPLHFGNGTRLTVT.